This T cell receptor beta chain derives from a study of blood T cell repertoires in COVID-19. Overall study context: Samples of COVID-19 (acute and convalescent) were obtained from the United States, Italy and Spain.

This CDR3 is built from 17 residues. The V gene end was trimmed by 4 bases and the J gene end by 1 base; junction bases not matched to a gene: 9. Germline values: CDR1 MGHDK, CDR2 SYGVNS. Profiling relied on immunoSEQ multiplex PCR, and the TCRdb table lists in-frame clones only, not all of them. The repertoire includes fewer than 250,000 clones, about 85% of them detected once, and 1.1% sits in the top ten. V gene TRBV25-1 combines with J gene TRBJ1-5; 8 nucleotides match TRBD1. Sequenced material: peripheral blood. The sequence was collected from a man aged 30-40 years with acute or convalescent COVID-19. In DNA, the CDR3 is TGTGCCAGCAGTGCTGGGACAGGTGTTTCGAGCAATCAGCCCCAGCATTTT. Translation: CASSAGTGVSSNQPQHF.